This T cell receptor (beta chain) was retrieved from a study of blood T cell repertoires in COVID-19. The overall study: Both acute and convalescent COVID-19 samples were obtained from the United States, Italy and Spain. The analysed material was cDNA or gDNA that came from T cells, B-cell-depleted T cells, or PBMCs.

Measured with immunoSEQ multiplex PCR; TCRdb has only the in-frame clones, and not every one. This sample has fewer than 200,000 clones, with approximately 82% found just once. Unmatched junction bases numbered 2, after V lost 2 bases and J lost 2 bases. The CDR3 is 14 residues long. Germline V gene lookup returns CDR1 SGHVS and CDR2 FNYEAQ. Those who participated ranged in age from roughly 18 to 100 years and resided in about two dozen US areas. Clinical histories supplied by participants themselves formed the basis of cohort assignment. Sequenced: PBMCs or T cells enriched from blood (not recorded which). The TCR sequence derives from a woman aged 45-65 years in a cohort exposed to, infected with or recovered from COVID-19 (not recorded which). The chain couples TRBV7-6 to TRBJ2-7; 8 nucleotides align to TRBD2. CDR3 protein: CASSLTSGPYEQYF. Here the CDR3 DNA reads TGTGCCAGCAGCTTAACTAGCGGTCCCTACGAGCAGTACTTC.